Reported below is one T cell receptor (beta chain). The data are from a study of blood T cell repertoires in COVID-19. Participants came from fewer than 25 US areas, aged about 18 to 100 years. The CDR3 is 15 amino acids. Germline V lookup: CDR1 LNHDA, CDR2 SQIVND (reference sequence). V shed 10 bases and J shed 4 bases, with 22 bases lying between them. Produced via immunoSEQ multiplex PCR; TCRdb's table is partial and in-frame only. The sample holds more than 110,000 clones; 86% are singletons and the top ten take approximately 4.3%. The gene calls are TRBV19 and TRBJ1-2; D might be TRBD1 (5 bases). The source of this sequence is a man in his forties or fifties who had recovered from COVID-19. Source material: PBMCs or T cells enriched from blood (not recorded which). The CDR3 here is CATRSPGGILYGYTF. For the CDR3, the DNA is TGTGCCACCAGATCCCCGGGGGGGATCCTCTATGGCTACACCTTC.